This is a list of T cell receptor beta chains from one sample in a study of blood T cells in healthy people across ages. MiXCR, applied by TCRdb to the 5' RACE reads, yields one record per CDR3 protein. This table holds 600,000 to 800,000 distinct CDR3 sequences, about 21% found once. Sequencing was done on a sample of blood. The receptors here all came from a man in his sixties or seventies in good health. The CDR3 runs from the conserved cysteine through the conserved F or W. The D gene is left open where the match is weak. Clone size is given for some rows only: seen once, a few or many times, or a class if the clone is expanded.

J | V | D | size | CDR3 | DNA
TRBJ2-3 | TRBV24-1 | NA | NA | CATSDFRDTQYF | TGTGCCACCAGTGATTTTCGGGATACGCAGTATTTT
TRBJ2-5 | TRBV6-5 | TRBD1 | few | CASRKTGGRETQYF | TGTGCCAGCAGAAAGACAGGGGGCAGGGAGACCCAGTACTTC
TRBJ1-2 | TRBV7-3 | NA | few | CASSSRDINYGYTF | TGTGCCAGCAGCTCCCGGGACATCAACTATGGCTACACCTTC
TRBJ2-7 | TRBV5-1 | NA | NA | CASSLAGIGLEQYF | TGCGCCAGCAGCTTGGCCGGGATTGGTCTCGAGCAGTACTTC
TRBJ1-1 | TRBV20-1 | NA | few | CSADQGGTEAFF | TGCAGTGCCGATCAAGGGGGCACTGAAGCTTTCTTT
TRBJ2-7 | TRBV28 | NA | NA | CASRLQGYEQYF | TGTGCCAGCAGATTACAGGGCTACGAGCAGTACTTC
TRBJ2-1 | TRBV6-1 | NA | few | CASSKPGGMIYNEQFF | TGTGCCAGCAGTAAACCCGGGGGCATGATCTACAATGAGCAGTTCTTC
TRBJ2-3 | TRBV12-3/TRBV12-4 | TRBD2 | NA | CASSSWTSGSTDTEYF | TGTGCCAGCAGTTCGTGGACTAGCGGGAGCACAGATACGGAGTATTTT
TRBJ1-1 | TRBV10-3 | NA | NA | CAISGASGTEAFF | TGTGCCATCAGTGGAGCCTCGGGCACTGAAGCTTTCTTT
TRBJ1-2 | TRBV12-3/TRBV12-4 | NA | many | CASTKQGYGYTF | TGTGCCAGCACTAAACAGGGCTATGGCTACACCTTC
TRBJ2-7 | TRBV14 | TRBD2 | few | CASSLGTSGNQYF | TGTGCCAGCAGCCTCGGGACTAGCGGGAATCAGTACTTC
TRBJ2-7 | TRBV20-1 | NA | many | CSAREYAAYEQYF | TGCAGTGCTAGAGAATACGCAGCCTACGAGCAGTACTTC
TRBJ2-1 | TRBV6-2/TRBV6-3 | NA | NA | CASSHGSAGYNEQFF | TGTGCCAGCAGTCACGGGAGCGCTGGCTACAATGAGCAGTTCTTC
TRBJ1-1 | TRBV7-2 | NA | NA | CASSLSTVNTEAFF | TGTGCCAGCAGCTTATCGACAGTGAACACTGAAGCTTTCTTT
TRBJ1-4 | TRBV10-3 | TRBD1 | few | CAIRPGQNEKLFF | TGTGCCATCAGACCGGGACAGAATGAAAAACTGTTTTTT
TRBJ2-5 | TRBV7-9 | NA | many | CASSLAAGTQETQYF | TGTGCCAGCAGCTTAGCCGCGGGGACCCAAGAGACCCAGTACTTC
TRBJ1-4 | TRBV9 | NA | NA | CASSAGGLTANEKLFF | TGTGCCAGCAGCGCAGGAGGACTAACCGCTAATGAAAAACTGTTTTTT
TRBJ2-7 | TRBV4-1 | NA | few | CASSQRVGRAYEQYF | TGCGCCAGCAGCCAAAGGGTGGGAAGGGCCTACGAGCAGTACTTC
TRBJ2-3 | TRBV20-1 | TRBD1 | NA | CSVRQGLRDTDTQYF | TGCAGTGTCCGACAGGGTTTACGTGACACAGATACGCAGTATTTT
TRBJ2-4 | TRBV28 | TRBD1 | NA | CASKPGQDTQYF | TGTGCCAGCAAACCCGGACAGGACACTCAGTACTTC
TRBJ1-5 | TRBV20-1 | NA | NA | CSASSSNQPQHF | TGCAGTGCTAGCAGTAGCAATCAGCCCCAGCATTTT
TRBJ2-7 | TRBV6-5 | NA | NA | CASSYSTQGIYEQYF | TGTGCCAGCAGTTACTCAACCCAGGGGATCTACGAGCAGTACTTC
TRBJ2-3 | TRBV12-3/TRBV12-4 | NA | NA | CASSNRYLGHHTDTQYF | TGTGCCAGCAGCAACCGGTATCTAGGACACCACACAGATACGCAGTATTTT
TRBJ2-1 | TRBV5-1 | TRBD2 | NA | CASSGLRTSGISYNEQFF | TGCGCCAGCAGCGGACTGAGGACTAGCGGGATTTCCTACAATGAGCAGTTCTTC
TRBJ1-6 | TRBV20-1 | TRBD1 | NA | CSAKTSGTGNYNSPLHF | TGCAGTGCCAAGACGTCCGGGACAGGAAATTATAATTCACCCCTCCACTTT
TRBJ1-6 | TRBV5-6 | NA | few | CASSLVSSPLHF | TGTGCCAGCAGCTTGGTCAGTTCACCCCTCCACTTT
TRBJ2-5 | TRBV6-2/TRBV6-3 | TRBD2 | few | CASRTGLAGQETQYF | TGTGCCAGCAGAACGGGACTAGCGGGACAAGAGACCCAGTACTTC
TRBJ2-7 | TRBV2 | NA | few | CASSEEGRGMNKQYF | TGTGCCAGCAGTGAAGAGGGGCGAGGTATGAATAAGCAGTACTTC
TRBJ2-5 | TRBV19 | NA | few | CASSIADVPSQETQYF | TGTGCCAGTAGTATAGCGGACGTTCCGTCCCAAGAGACCCAGTACTTC
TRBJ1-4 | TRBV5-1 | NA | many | CASSLAAATNEKLFF | TGCGCCAGCAGCTTGGCGGCAGCAACTAATGAAAAACTGTTTTTT
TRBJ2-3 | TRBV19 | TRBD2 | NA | CASSRTGLAGADTQYF | TGTGCCAGTAGTAGAACGGGACTAGCGGGAGCAGATACGCAGTATTTT
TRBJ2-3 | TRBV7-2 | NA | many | CASSLTRVPTDTQYF | TGTGCCAGCAGCTTAACCCGTGTCCCCACAGATACGCAGTATTTT
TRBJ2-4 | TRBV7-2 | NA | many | CASSPRQISKNIQYF | TGTGCCAGCAGCCCCCGACAGATCTCCAAAAACATTCAGTACTTC
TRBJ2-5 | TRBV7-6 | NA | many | CASSSYDQETQYF | TGTGCCAGCAGCTCATACGACCAAGAGACCCAGTACTTC
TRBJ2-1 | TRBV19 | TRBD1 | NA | CAASGTGSYNEQFF | TGTGCCGCGTCCGGGACAGGCTCCTACAATGAGCAGTTCTTC
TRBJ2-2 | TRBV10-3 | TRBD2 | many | CAISDSSTSGANTGELFF | TGTGCCATCAGTGACTCTTCGACTAGCGGAGCGAACACCGGGGAGCTGTTTTTT
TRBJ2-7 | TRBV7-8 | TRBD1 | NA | CASSTQGASYEQYF | TGTGCCAGCAGCACACAGGGGGCGTCCTACGAGCAGTACTTC
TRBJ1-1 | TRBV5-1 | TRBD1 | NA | CASSTTGDFTEAFF | TGCGCCAGCAGTACGACAGGGGATTTCACTGAAGCTTTCTTT
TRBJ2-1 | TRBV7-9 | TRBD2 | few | CASSLAGGPNNEQFF | TGTGCCAGCAGCTTAGCGGGAGGGCCTAACAATGAGCAGTTCTTC
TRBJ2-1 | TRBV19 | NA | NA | CASSILGAEWNEQFF | TGTGCCAGTAGTATTTTGGGGGCTGAGTGGAATGAGCAGTTCTTC
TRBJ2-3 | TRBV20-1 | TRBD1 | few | CSATDFWTGGTDTQYF | TGCAGTGCTACGGATTTTTGGACAGGTGGTACAGATACGCAGTATTTT
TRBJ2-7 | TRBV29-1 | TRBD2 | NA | CSVGGTSEEFEQYF | TGCAGCGTTGGCGGGACTAGCGAAGAGTTCGAGCAGTACTTC
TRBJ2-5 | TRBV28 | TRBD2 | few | CASSSVAGTGEQYF | TGTGCCAGCAGTTCAGTAGCGGGGACGGGGGAGCAGTACTTC
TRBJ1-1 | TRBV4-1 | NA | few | CASSQADGENTEAFF | TGCGCCAGCAGCCAAGCGGACGGAGAGAACACTGAAGCTTTCTTT
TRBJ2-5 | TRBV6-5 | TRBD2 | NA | CASSLKAGELKQYF | TGTGCCAGCAGTTTAAAAGCGGGAGAGCTCAAGCAGTACTTC
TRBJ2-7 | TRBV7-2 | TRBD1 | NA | CASSRAYPGQGAYEQYF | TGTGCCAGCAGCCGCGCGTACCCGGGACAGGGTGCGTACGAGCAGTACTTC
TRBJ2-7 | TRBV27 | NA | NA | CASSTATFYEQYF | TGTGCCTCATCGACGGCGACTTTCTACGAGCAGTACTTC
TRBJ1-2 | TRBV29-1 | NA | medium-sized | CSVDENGYTF | TGCAGCGTTGACGAGAATGGCTACACCTTC
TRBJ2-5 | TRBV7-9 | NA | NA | CASSLVRGSEYF | TGTGCCAGCAGCTTAGTACGAGGGTCCGAATACTTC